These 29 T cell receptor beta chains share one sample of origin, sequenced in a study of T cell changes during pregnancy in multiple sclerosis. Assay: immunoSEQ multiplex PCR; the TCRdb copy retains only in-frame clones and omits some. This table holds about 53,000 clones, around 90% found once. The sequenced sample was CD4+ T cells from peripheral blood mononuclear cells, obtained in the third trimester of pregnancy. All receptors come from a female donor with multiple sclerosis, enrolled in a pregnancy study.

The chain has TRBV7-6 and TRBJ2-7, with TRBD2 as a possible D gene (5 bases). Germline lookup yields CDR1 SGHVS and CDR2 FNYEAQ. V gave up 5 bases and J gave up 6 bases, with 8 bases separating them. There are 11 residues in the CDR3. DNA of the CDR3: TGTGCCAGCAGCCCTCGGGGCGAGCAGTACTTC. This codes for CASSPRGEQYF. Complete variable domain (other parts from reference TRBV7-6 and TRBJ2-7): GAGVSQSPRYKVTKRGQDVALRCDPISGHVSLYWYRQALGQGPEFLTYFNYEAQQDKSGLPNDRFSAERPEGSISTLTIQRTEQRDSAMYRCASSPRGEQYFGPGTRLTVT.

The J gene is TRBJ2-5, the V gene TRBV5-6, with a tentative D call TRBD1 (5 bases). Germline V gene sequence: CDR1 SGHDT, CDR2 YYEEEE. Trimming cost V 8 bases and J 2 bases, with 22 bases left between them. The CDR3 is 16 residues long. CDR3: CASRDWGTLLQETQYF. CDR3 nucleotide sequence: TGTGCCAGTCGAGACTGGGGCACCCTACTGCAAGAGACCCAGTACTTC.

The CDR3 loop reads CASSLSGGPDNEQFF. The CDR3 coding sequence is TGCGCCAGCAGCTTGTCCGGGGGGCCGGACAATGAGCAGTTCTTC. This chain links TRBV5-1 with TRBJ2-1; perhaps TRBD2 as D (7 bases). The CDR3 extends over 15 amino acids. Between the trimmed V and J ends, which lost 1 base and 5 bases, there was a span of 13 bases. Germline assignment: CDR1 SGHRS and CDR2 YFSETQ.

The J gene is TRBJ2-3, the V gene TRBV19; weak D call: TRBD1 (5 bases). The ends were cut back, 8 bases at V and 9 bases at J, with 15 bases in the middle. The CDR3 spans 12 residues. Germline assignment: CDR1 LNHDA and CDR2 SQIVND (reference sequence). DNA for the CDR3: TGTGCCAGTGGGGATGGCCCAGGGACGCAGTATTTT. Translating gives CASGDGPGTQYF.

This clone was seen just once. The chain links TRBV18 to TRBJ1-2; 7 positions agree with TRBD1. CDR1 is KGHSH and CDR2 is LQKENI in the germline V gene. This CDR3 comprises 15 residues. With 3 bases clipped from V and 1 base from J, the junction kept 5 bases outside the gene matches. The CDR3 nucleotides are TGTGCCAGCTCACCCACAGGGGCTTTTAACTATGGCTACACCTTC. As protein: CASSPTGAFNYGYTF.

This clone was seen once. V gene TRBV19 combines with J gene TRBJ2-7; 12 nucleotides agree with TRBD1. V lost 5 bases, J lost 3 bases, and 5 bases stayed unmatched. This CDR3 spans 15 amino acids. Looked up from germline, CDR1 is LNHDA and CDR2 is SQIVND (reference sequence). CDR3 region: CASSSGTGGFYEQYF. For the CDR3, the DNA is TGTGCCAGTAGTTCGGGGACAGGGGGCTTCTACGAGCAGTACTTC.

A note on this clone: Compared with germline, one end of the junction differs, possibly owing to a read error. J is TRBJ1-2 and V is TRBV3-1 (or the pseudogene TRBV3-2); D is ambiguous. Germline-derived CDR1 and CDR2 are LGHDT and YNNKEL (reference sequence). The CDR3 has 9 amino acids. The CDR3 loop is CASSQGDSF. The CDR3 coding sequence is TGTGCCAGCAGCCAAGGTGACTCCTTC.

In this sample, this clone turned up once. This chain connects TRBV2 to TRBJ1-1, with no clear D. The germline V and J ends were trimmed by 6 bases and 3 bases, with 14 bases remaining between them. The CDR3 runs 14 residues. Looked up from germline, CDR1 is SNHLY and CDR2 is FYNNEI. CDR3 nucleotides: TGTGCCAGCAGCGGTCAGGCGCCCTACACTGAAGCTTTCTTT. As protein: CASSGQAPYTEAFF.

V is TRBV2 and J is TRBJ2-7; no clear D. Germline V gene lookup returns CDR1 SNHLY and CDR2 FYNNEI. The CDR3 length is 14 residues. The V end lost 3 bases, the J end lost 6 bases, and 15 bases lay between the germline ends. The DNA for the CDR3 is TGTGCCAGCAGTGAGGCAGTAATGTACAGCGAGCAGTACTTC. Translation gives CASSEAVMYSEQYF. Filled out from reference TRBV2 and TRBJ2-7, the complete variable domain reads EPEVTQTPSHQVTQMGQEVILRCVPISNHLYFYWYRQILGQKVEFLVSFYNNEISEKSEIFDDQFSVERPDGSNFTLKIRSTKLEDSAMYFCASSEAVMYSEQYFGPGTRLTVT.

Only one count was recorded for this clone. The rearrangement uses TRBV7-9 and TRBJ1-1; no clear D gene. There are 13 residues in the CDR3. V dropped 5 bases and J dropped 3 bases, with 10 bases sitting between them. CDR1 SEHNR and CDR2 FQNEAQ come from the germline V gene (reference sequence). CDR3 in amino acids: CASSTVPHTEAFF. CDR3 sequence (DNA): TGTGCCAGCAGCACAGTCCCTCACACTGAAGCTTTCTTT. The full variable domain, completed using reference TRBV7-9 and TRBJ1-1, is DTGVSQNPRHKITKRGQNVTFRCDPISEHNRLYWYRQTLGQGPEFLTYFQNEAQLEKSRLLSDRFSAERPKGSFSTLEIQRTEQGDSAMYLCASSTVPHTEAFFGQGTRLTVV.

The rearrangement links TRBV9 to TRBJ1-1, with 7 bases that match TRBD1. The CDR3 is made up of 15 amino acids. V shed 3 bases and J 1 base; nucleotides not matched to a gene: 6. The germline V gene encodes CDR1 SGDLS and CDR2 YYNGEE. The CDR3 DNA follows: TGTGCCAGCAGCGACCTCGGACAGGAGAACACTGAAGCTTTCTTT. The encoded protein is CASSDLGQENTEAFF.

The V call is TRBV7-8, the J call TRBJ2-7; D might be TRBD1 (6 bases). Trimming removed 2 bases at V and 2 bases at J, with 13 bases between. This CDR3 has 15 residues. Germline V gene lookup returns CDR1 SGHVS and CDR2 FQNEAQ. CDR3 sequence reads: CASSLTTGWAYEQYF. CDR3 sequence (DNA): TGTGCCAGCAGCTTAACCACAGGGTGGGCCTACGAGCAGTACTTC. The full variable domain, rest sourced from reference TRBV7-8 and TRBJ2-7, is GAGVSQSPRYKVAKRGQDVALRCDPISGHVSLFWYQQALGQGPEFLTYFQNEAQLDKSGLPSDRFFAERPEGSVSTLKIQRTQQEDSAVYLCASSLTTGWAYEQYFGPGTRLTVT.

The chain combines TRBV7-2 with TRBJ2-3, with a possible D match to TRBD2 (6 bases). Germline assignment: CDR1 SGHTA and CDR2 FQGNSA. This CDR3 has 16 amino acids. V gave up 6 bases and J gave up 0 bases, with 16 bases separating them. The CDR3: CASRSLGRGSTDTQYF. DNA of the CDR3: TGTGCCAGCAGATCCCTAGGTCGGGGGAGCACAGATACGCAGTATTTT.

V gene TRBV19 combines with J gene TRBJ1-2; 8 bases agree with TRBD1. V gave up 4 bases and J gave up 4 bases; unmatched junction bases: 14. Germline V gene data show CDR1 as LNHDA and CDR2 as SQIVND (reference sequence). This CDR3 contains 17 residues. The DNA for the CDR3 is TGTGCCAGTAGTACACTCGGTAACAGGGGGACGATCTATGGCTACACCTTC. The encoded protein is CASSTLGNRGTIYGYTF.

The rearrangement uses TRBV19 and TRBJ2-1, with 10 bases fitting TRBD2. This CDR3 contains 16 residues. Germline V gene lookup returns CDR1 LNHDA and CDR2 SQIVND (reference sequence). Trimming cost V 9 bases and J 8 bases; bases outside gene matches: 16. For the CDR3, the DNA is TGTGCCAGCCTTAATTCGATGGGAGCGGGGGGGCATGAGCAGTTCTTC. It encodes CASLNSMGAGGHEQFF.

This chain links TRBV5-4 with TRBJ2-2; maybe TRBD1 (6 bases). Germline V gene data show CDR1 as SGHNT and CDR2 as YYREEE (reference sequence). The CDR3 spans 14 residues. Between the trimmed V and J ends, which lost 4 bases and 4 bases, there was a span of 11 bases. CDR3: CASSPGQTTGELFF. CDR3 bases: TGTGCCAGCAGCCCCGGACAGACCACCGGGGAGCTGTTTTTT.

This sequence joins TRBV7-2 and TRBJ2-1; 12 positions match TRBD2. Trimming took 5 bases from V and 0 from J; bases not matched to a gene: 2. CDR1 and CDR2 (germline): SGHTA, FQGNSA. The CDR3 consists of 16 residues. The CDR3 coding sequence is TGTGCCAGCAGCGGGACTAGCGGGTTCTCCTACAATGAGCAGTTCTTC. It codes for CASSGTSGFSYNEQFF.

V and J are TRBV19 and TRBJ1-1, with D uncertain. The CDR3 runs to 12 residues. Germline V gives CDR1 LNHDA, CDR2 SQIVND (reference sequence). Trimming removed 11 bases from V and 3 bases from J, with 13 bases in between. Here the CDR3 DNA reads TGTGCCTCCTACTCGGGGTACACTGAAGCTTTCTTT. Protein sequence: CASYSGYTEAFF.

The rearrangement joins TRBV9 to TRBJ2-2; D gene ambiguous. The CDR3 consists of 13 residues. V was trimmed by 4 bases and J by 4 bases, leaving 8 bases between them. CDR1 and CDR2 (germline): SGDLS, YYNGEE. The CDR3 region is CASSPFLTGELFF. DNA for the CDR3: TGTGCCAGCAGCCCTTTTCTCACCGGGGAGCTGTTTTTT.

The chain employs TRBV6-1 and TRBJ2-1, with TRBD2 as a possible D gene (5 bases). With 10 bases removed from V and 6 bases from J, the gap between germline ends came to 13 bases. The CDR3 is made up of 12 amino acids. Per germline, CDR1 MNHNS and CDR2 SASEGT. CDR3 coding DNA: TGTGCCACCTATCCGGGATTCAATGAGCAGTTCTTC. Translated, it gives CATYPGFNEQFF.

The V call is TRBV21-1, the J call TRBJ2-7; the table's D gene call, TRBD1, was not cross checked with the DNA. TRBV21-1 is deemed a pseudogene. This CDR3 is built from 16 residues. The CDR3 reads CASSNGHGQGAEEQYF. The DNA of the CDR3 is TGTGCCAGCAGCAATGGCCATGGACAGGGGGCGGAAGAGCAGTACTTC.

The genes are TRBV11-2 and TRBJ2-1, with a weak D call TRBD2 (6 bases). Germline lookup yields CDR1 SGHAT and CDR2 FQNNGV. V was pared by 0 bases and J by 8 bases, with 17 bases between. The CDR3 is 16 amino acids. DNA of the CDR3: TGTGCCAGCAGCTTAGAGACGACTAGTCGTGGGCATGAGCAGTTCTTC. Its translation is CASSLETTSRGHEQFF.

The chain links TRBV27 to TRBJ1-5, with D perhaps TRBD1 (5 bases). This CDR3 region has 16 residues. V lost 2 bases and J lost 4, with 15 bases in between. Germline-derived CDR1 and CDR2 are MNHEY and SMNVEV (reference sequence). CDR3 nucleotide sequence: TGTGCCAGCAGTTTAGGGGCGGGGATCGGAAATCAGCCCCAGCATTTT. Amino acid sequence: CASSLGAGIGNQPQHF.

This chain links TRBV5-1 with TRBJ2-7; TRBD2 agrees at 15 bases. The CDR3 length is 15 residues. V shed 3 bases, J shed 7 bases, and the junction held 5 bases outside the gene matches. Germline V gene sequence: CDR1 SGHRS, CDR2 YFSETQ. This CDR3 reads CASSWTSGGAREQYF. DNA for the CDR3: TGCGCCAGCAGCTGGACTAGCGGGGGGGCCCGGGAGCAGTACTTC.

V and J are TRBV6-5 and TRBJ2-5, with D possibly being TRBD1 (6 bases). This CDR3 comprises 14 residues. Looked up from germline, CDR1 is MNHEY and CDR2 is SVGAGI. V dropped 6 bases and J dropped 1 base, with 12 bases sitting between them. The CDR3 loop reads CASSRRDIQETQYF. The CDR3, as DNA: TGTGCCAGCAGCCGCCGGGACATCCAAGAGACCCAGTACTTC.

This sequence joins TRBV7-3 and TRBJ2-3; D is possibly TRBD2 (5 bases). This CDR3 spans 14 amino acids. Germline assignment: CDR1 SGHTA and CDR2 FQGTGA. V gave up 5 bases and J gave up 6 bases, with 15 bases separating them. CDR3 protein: CASSLLTSSDTQYF. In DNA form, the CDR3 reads TGTGCCAGCAGCCTGCTAACTAGTTCGGATACGCAGTATTTT.

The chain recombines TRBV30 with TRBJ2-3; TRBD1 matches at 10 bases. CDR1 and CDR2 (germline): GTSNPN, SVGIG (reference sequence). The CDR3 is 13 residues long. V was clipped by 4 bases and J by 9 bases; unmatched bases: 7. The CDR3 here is CAWIRDRGTTQYF. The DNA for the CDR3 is TGTGCCTGGATCCGGGACAGGGGTACCACGCAGTATTTT. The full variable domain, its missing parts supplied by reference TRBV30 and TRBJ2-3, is SQTIHQWPATLVQPVGSPLSLECTVEGTSNPNLYWYRQAAGRGLQLLFYSVGIGQISSEVPQNLSASRPQDRQFILSSKKLLLSDSGFYLCAWIRDRGTTQYFGPGTRLTVL.

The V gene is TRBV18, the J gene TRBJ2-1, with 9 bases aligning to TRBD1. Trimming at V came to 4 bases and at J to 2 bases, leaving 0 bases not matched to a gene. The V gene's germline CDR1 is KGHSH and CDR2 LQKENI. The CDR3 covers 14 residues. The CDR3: CASSRDRAYNEQFF. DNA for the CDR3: TGTGCCAGCTCACGGGACAGGGCCTACAATGAGCAGTTCTTC.

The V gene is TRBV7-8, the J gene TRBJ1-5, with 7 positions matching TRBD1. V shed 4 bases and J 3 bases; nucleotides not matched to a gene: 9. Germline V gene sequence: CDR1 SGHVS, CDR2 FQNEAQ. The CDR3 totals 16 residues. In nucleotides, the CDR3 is TGTGCCAGCAGCTCAGATACAGGGGTATACAATCAGCCCCAGCATTTT. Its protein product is CASSSDTGVYNQPQHF.